This is a list of T cell receptor beta chains from one sample in a study of T cells expressing NK-cell markers. From its re-call of the 5' RACE reads, TCRdb lists each CDR3 protein once, without DNA. This table holds some 600,000 distinct CDR3 sequences. Input material: blood T cells: a sorted CD56 or NKG2C T cell subset, CD4+ or CD8+ T cells, or bulk PBMC T cells (not recorded which). The receptors shown here come from a man aged 18-30 years in good health. Both conserved end residues are part of each CDR3. Each record gives: J gene, V gene, CDR3 protein.

J: TRBJ2-3; V: TRBV5-1; CDR3: CASSLDGRARTDTQYF
J: TRBJ2-1; V: TRBV6-2/TRBV6-3; CDR3: CASSEGLAGGPTEQFF
J: TRBJ2-4; V: TRBV18; CDR3: CASSPRKGDIQYF
J: TRBJ2-1; V: TRBV6-5; CDR3: CASSYEGPRGGEQFF
J: TRBJ2-5; V: TRBV20-1; CDR3: CSASRRVETQYF
J: TRBJ2-7; V: TRBV9; CDR3: CASSGGDTKGISQYEQYF
J: TRBJ2-3; V: TRBV7-2; CDR3: CASSPHPTSGTDTQYF
J: TRBJ1-6; V: TRBV7-9; CDR3: CASSFGPGFGSPLHF
J: TRBJ2-1; V: TRBV30; CDR3: CAWTGGLGNEQFF
J: TRBJ2-3; V: TRBV20-1; CDR3: CSAASRSTDTQYF
J: TRBJ2-3; V: TRBV21-1; CDR3: CATITQGARGPDTQYF
J: TRBJ2-2; V: TRBV5-6; CDR3: CASSLVGLGELFF
J: TRBJ2-5; V: TRBV2; CDR3: CASSGVETSGYQETQYF
J: TRBJ2-7; V: TRBV13; CDR3: CASSLLGQGKSYEQYF
J: TRBJ2-2; V: TRBV12-3/TRBV12-4; CDR3: CASSPTGGIAGELFF
J: TRBJ1-4; V: TRBV29-1; CDR3: CSVSVQGEKLFF
J: TRBJ1-1; V: TRBV10-3; CDR3: CAISEGQGAGEAFF
J: TRBJ1-5; V: TRBV7-2; CDR3: CASSLAGRGINQPQHF
J: TRBJ2-6; V: TRBV3-1; CDR3: CASSIHRGLSGANVLTF
J: TRBJ1-2; V: TRBV20-1; CDR3: CSARSRGRNGYTF
J: TRBJ2-3; V: TRBV12-3/TRBV12-4; CDR3: CASSSPGSRGRAGGTDTQYF
J: TRBJ1-1; V: TRBV5-1; CDR3: CASSAGSNTEAFF
J: TRBJ2-7; V: TRBV29-1; CDR3: CSVATGEDYEQYF
J: TRBJ2-3; V: TRBV6-2/TRBV6-3; CDR3: CASRRRGLITDTQYF
J: TRBJ2-1; V: TRBV20-1; CDR3: CSAEAQVSYNEQFF